These T cell receptor beta chains were read from a single sample in a study of PD-L1 blockade in urothelial cancer. Sequencing was performed with immunoSEQ multiplex PCR; in TCRdb, only in-frame clones are kept and a portion is missing. The sample lists about 50,000 clones, around 88% occurring once. The source was PBMCs, collected around atezolizumab (anti-PD-L1) treatment. These receptors originate from a woman aged 55 to 70 with urothelial cancer. Each CDR3 is given with its conserved first and last residue. The order of the fields is CDR3 DNA, CDR3 protein, D gene, clone size, V gene, J gene. D genes are given only for firm matches. Size is omitted from some rows. Given values are once, few, many or a class for expanded clones.

CDR3 DNA: TGCGCCAGCAGCCGGGACAACTCCTACGAGCAGTACTTC
CDR3 protein: CASSRDNSYEQYF
D gene: .
clone size: .
V gene: TRBV5-1
J gene: TRBJ2-7

CDR3 DNA: TGTGCCAGCAGCCCGAATACGGGGAGCACCATATATTTT
CDR3 protein: CASSPNTGSTIYF
D gene: .
clone size: many
V gene: TRBV7-2
J gene: TRBJ1-3

CDR3 DNA: TGTGCCAGCAGCGTAGCGGGGCAAGAGACCCAGTACTTC
CDR3 protein: CASSVAGQETQYF
D gene: .
clone size: .
V gene: TRBV9
J gene: TRBJ2-5

CDR3 DNA: TGTGCCAGCAGTTTCCAAACCGGGACAGGGGACTATGGCTACACCTTC
CDR3 protein: CASSFQTGTGDYGYTF
D gene: TRBD1
clone size: .
V gene: TRBV27
J gene: TRBJ1-2

CDR3 DNA: TGTGCCAGCAGCTTGGGAGGTTGGGAGACCCAGTACTTC
CDR3 protein: CASSLGGWETQYF
D gene: .
clone size: medium-sized
V gene: TRBV7-3
J gene: TRBJ2-5

CDR3 DNA: TGTGCCAGCAGTGAGACTAGCGGGAGGTTTGGGGAGACCCAGTACTTC
CDR3 protein: CASSETSGRFGETQYF
D gene: TRBD2
clone size: .
V gene: TRBV28
J gene: TRBJ2-5

CDR3 DNA: TGTGCCAGCAGTGAGCTAGCGGGAGGCCCAGGGCTATCAATAAAGCAGTTCTTC
CDR3 protein: CASSELAGGPGLSIKQFF
D gene: TRBD2
clone size: .
V gene: TRBV6-1
J gene: TRBJ2-1

CDR3 DNA: TGTGCCAGCAGTGACCAGGGTGCGGGCAATCAGCCCCAGCATTTT
CDR3 protein: CASSDQGAGNQPQHF
D gene: .
clone size: once
V gene: TRBV2
J gene: TRBJ1-5

CDR3 DNA: TGTGCCACCAGTCCAATAGCGGGCCTCACAGATACGCAGTATTTT
CDR3 protein: CATSPIAGLTDTQYF
D gene: TRBD2
clone size: once
V gene: TRBV15
J gene: TRBJ2-3

CDR3 DNA: TGTGCCACCAGCAGACGCGGACAGGGGTCTAGCGAGCAGTACTTC
CDR3 protein: CATSRRGQGSSEQYF
D gene: TRBD1
clone size: .
V gene: TRBV15
J gene: TRBJ2-7

CDR3 DNA: TGTGCCAGCAGTTCGGCCCGGGTTAGCGGGACAACTAGCACAGATACGCAGTATTTT
CDR3 protein: CASSSARVSGTTSTDTQYF
D gene: TRBD2
clone size: .
V gene: TRBV28
J gene: TRBJ2-3

CDR3 DNA: TGCAGTGCCAACGACCGGGACAGTATTTTT
CDR3 protein: CSANDRDSIF
D gene: TRBD1
clone size: once
V gene: TRBV20-1
J gene: TRBJ1-4

CDR3 DNA: TGTGCCAGCAACACCCTAACAGGGAACACTGAAGCTTTCTTT
CDR3 protein: CASNTLTGNTEAFF
D gene: .
clone size: .
V gene: TRBV2
J gene: TRBJ1-1

CDR3 DNA: TGCGCCAGCAGCCAAGATTACTACAATGAGCAGTTCTTC
CDR3 protein: CASSQDYYNEQFF
D gene: .
clone size: .
V gene: TRBV4-3
J gene: TRBJ2-1

CDR3 DNA: TGTGCCAGCAGTGCAGCGACAGGGCCCCAAGAGACCCAGTACTTC
CDR3 protein: CASSAATGPQETQYF
D gene: TRBD1
clone size: .
V gene: TRBV25-1
J gene: TRBJ2-5

CDR3 DNA: TGTGCCAGCAGTTCCACAGTAAATCAGCCCCAGCATTTT
CDR3 protein: CASSSTVNQPQHF
D gene: .
clone size: .
V gene: TRBV6-5
J gene: TRBJ1-5

CDR3 DNA: TGTGCCAGCAGCTGGACAGGGACTGGGGCCAACGTCCTGACTTTC
CDR3 protein: CASSWTGTGANVLTF
D gene: TRBD1
clone size: .
V gene: TRBV11-2
J gene: TRBJ2-6

CDR3 DNA: TGTGCCAGCTCGGGGACAGGGTTTGCAACTAATGAAAAACTGTTTTTT
CDR3 protein: CASSGTGFATNEKLFF
D gene: TRBD1
clone size: .
V gene: TRBV6-6
J gene: TRBJ1-4

CDR3 DNA: TGTGCCAGCAGTGAAAGGGGGTTTGGGAACACTGAAGCTTTCTTT
CDR3 protein: CASSERGFGNTEAFF
D gene: .
clone size: .
V gene: TRBV2
J gene: TRBJ1-1

CDR3 DNA: TGTGCCAGCAGTACAGGTCAACGGCGGCCAGCTTTCTTT
CDR3 protein: CASSTGQRRPAFF
D gene: .
clone size: .
V gene: TRBV6-6
J gene: TRBJ1-1

CDR3 DNA: TGTGCCAGCAGTTACAGCAATTCTGGAAACACCATATATTTT
CDR3 protein: CASSYSNSGNTIYF
D gene: .
clone size: .
V gene: TRBV6-6
J gene: TRBJ1-3

CDR3 DNA: TGCGCCAGCAGCTCGCCCTCACAGAGACAGTTGAACACTGAAGCTTTCTTT
CDR3 protein: CASSSPSQRQLNTEAFF
D gene: .
clone size: .
V gene: TRBV5-1
J gene: TRBJ1-1

CDR3 DNA: TGTGCCAGCAGCCCCGGGACTAGCGGGGGGCCCCTCGAGCAGTACTTC
CDR3 protein: CASSPGTSGGPLEQYF
D gene: TRBD2
clone size: .
V gene: TRBV4-2
J gene: TRBJ2-7

CDR3 DNA: TGTGCCAGCAGTTCGACGGCGGGTGCTTACCAAGAGACCCAGTACTTC
CDR3 protein: CASSSTAGAYQETQYF
D gene: .
clone size: once
V gene: TRBV28
J gene: TRBJ2-5

CDR3 DNA: TGTGCCAGCAGTTTATCTGGGGACAATTTTCGGGAGCAGTACTTC
CDR3 protein: CASSLSGDNFREQYF
D gene: .
clone size: .
V gene: TRBV28
J gene: TRBJ2-7

CDR3 DNA: TGTGCCAGCAGCTTAGGGTTGACGGGCGAGCAGTACTTC
CDR3 protein: CASSLGLTGEQYF
D gene: .
clone size: .
V gene: TRBV7-3
J gene: TRBJ2-7

CDR3 DNA: TGTGCCAGCAGCTTGGCCAAGAGGGTAGAGACCCAGTACTTC
CDR3 protein: CASSLAKRVETQYF
D gene: .
clone size: .
V gene: TRBV5-4
J gene: TRBJ2-5

CDR3 DNA: TGTGCCAGCAATCGCGACAGGGTTCTCCACTTT
CDR3 protein: CASNRDRVLHF
D gene: TRBD1
clone size: .
V gene: TRBV27
J gene: TRBJ1-6

CDR3 DNA: TGTGCCAGCAGCTTAGCCGAGGGACTCAACAATGAGCAGTTCTTC
CDR3 protein: CASSLAEGLNNEQFF
D gene: .
clone size: .
V gene: TRBV7-9
J gene: TRBJ2-1

CDR3 DNA: TGTGCCAGCAGCCTGGGACAGAGTAACACCATATATTTT
CDR3 protein: CASSLGQSNTIYF
D gene: TRBD1
clone size: .
V gene: TRBV7-2
J gene: TRBJ1-3

CDR3 DNA: TGCAGCGCTAAGGGGGGGCTAGCGGAGACCCAGTACTTC
CDR3 protein: CSAKGGLAETQYF
D gene: .
clone size: few
V gene: TRBV29-1
J gene: TRBJ2-5

CDR3 DNA: TGCGCCAGCAGTGATATCCAAGGGACAGTTGGCAATCAGCCCCAGCATTTT
CDR3 protein: CASSDIQGTVGNQPQHF
D gene: TRBD1
clone size: .
V gene: TRBV10-2
J gene: TRBJ1-5

CDR3 DNA: TGTGCCAGCAGCGGACCGGGACAGGGGGCCAATGAGCAGTTCTTC
CDR3 protein: CASSGPGQGANEQFF
D gene: TRBD1
clone size: .
V gene: TRBV9
J gene: TRBJ2-1

CDR3 DNA: TGTGCCAGCAGTCCCGAACGGACAGGAGTAAGAGGCTACACCTTC
CDR3 protein: CASSPERTGVRGYTF
D gene: TRBD1
clone size: .
V gene: TRBV27
J gene: TRBJ1-2

CDR3 DNA: TGTGCCAGCAGCTTAGGGCCAGATGAACAAGAGACCCAGTACTTC
CDR3 protein: CASSLGPDEQETQYF
D gene: .
clone size: once
V gene: TRBV7-2
J gene: TRBJ2-5

CDR3 DNA: TGTGCCAGCAGCTGGAGGACAGGACTGAACACTGAAGCTTTCTTT
CDR3 protein: CASSWRTGLNTEAFF
D gene: TRBD1
clone size: .
V gene: TRBV5-6
J gene: TRBJ1-1

CDR3 DNA: TGTGCCAGCAGTTTTGGGCAGGGGATAGAGACCCAGTACTTC
CDR3 protein: CASSFGQGIETQYF
D gene: .
clone size: .
V gene: TRBV27
J gene: TRBJ2-5

CDR3 DNA: TGTGCCAGCAGCCCGGGGATAGCGGGGTACAATGAGCAGTTCTTC
CDR3 protein: CASSPGIAGYNEQFF
D gene: TRBD2
clone size: once
V gene: TRBV5-4
J gene: TRBJ2-1

CDR3 DNA: TGTGCCAGCAGCTTAGTCGAGGTTAGCACAGATACGCAGTATTTT
CDR3 protein: CASSLVEVSTDTQYF
D gene: .
clone size: .
V gene: TRBV7-9
J gene: TRBJ2-3

CDR3 DNA: TGTGCCAGCAGTCCGGGCGTCGGGGTGGGAGCTTTCTTT
CDR3 protein: CASSPGVGVGAFF
D gene: .
clone size: .
V gene: TRBV6-4
J gene: TRBJ1-1

CDR3 DNA: TGTGCCAGCAGTTCATCGCCCGGGACAGAATACGAGCAGTACTTC
CDR3 protein: CASSSSPGTEYEQYF
D gene: TRBD1
clone size: .
V gene: TRBV6-5
J gene: TRBJ2-7

CDR3 DNA: TGTGCCAGCAGTCCCCTCGACAGTTACAATGAGCAGTTCTTC
CDR3 protein: CASSPLDSYNEQFF
D gene: .
clone size: .
V gene: TRBV27
J gene: TRBJ2-1

CDR3 DNA: TGTGCCAGCAGCTTGGCGCAGACTACCCGGGATGAGCAGTTCTTC
CDR3 protein: CASSLAQTTRDEQFF
D gene: .
clone size: .
V gene: TRBV5-8
J gene: TRBJ2-1

CDR3 DNA: TGTGCCAGCAGTCGGACAGGGGCAGACGCTTTCTTT
CDR3 protein: CASSRTGADAFF
D gene: TRBD1
clone size: once
V gene: TRBV6-5
J gene: TRBJ1-1

CDR3 DNA: TGTGCCAGCAGTTACGGGGGGTTAAACTACAATGAGCAGTTCTTC
CDR3 protein: CASSYGGLNYNEQFF
D gene: .
clone size: .
V gene: TRBV6-5
J gene: TRBJ2-1

CDR3 DNA: TGTGCCAGCAGCTTAGGAGGTAGCGCTTCCTACGAGCAGTACTTC
CDR3 protein: CASSLGGSASYEQYF
D gene: .
clone size: .
V gene: TRBV7-8
J gene: TRBJ2-7

CDR3 DNA: TGTGCCAGTTCTCGGACAGCCGATTTCGAGCAGTACTTC
CDR3 protein: CASSRTADFEQYF
D gene: .
clone size: .
V gene: TRBV9
J gene: TRBJ2-7

CDR3 DNA: TGTGCCAGCAAAGGGGACAGGGCGGGCAATGAGCAGTTCTTC
CDR3 protein: CASKGDRAGNEQFF
D gene: TRBD1
clone size: .
V gene: TRBV2
J gene: TRBJ2-1

CDR3 DNA: TGCGCCAGCAGTCCAGACACTCACAATTCACCCCTCCACTTT
CDR3 protein: CASSPDTHNSPLHF
D gene: .
clone size: .
V gene: TRBV5-1
J gene: TRBJ1-6

CDR3 DNA: TGTGCCAGCAGCTTAGGGGGCTCTTCCGGCTACACCTTC
CDR3 protein: CASSLGGSSGYTF
D gene: .
clone size: .
V gene: TRBV7-2
J gene: TRBJ1-2

CDR3 DNA: TGTGCCAGCAGCACAACAGGGGGTTGGGCCGGGGAGCTGTTTTTT
CDR3 protein: CASSTTGGWAGELFF
D gene: TRBD1
clone size: .
V gene: TRBV11-3
J gene: TRBJ2-2

CDR3 DNA: TGTGCCAGCACCCTCGTAGATGAGCAGTTCTTC
CDR3 protein: CASTLVDEQFF
D gene: .
clone size: .
V gene: TRBV7-2
J gene: TRBJ2-1

CDR3 DNA: TGTGCCAGCAGTTTCCACATTCCGACAGGGGCGGACCAAAGATCAGGCAATGAGCAGTTCTTC
CDR3 protein: CASSFHIPTGADQRSGNEQFF
D gene: TRBD1
clone size: .
V gene: TRBV2
J gene: TRBJ2-1

CDR3 DNA: TGTGCCAGCAGTGAAGCTGGAGGGTATGAAAAACTGTTTTTT
CDR3 protein: CASSEAGGYEKLFF
D gene: .
clone size: few
V gene: TRBV6-1
J gene: TRBJ1-4